A selection of T cell receptor beta chains follows, all from one sample in a study of CD8 T cells in ankylosing spondylitis. TCRdb used MiXCR to reprocess the 5' RACE reads, holding one entry per CDR3 protein. The sample lists a few hundred thousand distinct CDR3 sequences, under 25% occurring once. Material: blood, either unsorted or a sorted T cell fraction (not recorded which). The source is a male donor with ankylosing spondylitis. Each CDR3 is given with its conserved first and last residue. Each record gives: J gene, D gene, V gene, clone size, CDR3 protein, CDR3 DNA. D genes are given only for firm matches. Size tells how often a clone was seen (once, few, many) or the class of an expanded clone, and some rows leave it out.

TRBJ1-5 | . | TRBV11-2 | many | CASSPVGGNQPQHF | TGTGCCAGCAGTCCGGTGGGGGGAAATCAGCCCCAGCATTTT
TRBJ1-2 | . | TRBV7-9 | . | CASSFGGRNYGYTF | TGTGCCAGCAGCTTCGGGGGCCGAAACTATGGCTACACCTTC
TRBJ1-3 | . | TRBV7-9 | . | CASRQSGNTIYF | TGTGCCAGCCGCCAGTCTGGAAACACCATATATTTT
TRBJ1-1 | . | TRBV27 | . | CASSFWGDTEAFF | TGTGCCAGCAGTTTTTGGGGAGACACTGAAGCTTTCTTT
TRBJ2-1 | TRBD2 | TRBV20-1 | . | CSATYSGRPRNEQFF | TGCAGTGCTACGTATAGCGGGAGGCCCCGGAATGAGCAGTTCTTC
TRBJ1-5 | . | TRBV5-1 | many | CASSLDSSNQPQHF | TGCGCCAGCAGCTTGGACAGCTCCAATCAGCCCCAGCATTTT
TRBJ2-5 | . | TRBV21-1 | . | CASSTHRDRRETQYF | TGTGCCAGCAGCACCCACCGGGACAGGAGGGAGACCCAGTACTTC
TRBJ2-7 | TRBD1 | TRBV6-1 | few | CASSPGQALYEQYF | TGTGCCAGCAGTCCGGGACAGGCGCTGTACGAGCAGTACTTC
TRBJ2-3 | TRBD1 | TRBV6-1 | . | CASSQQGLPVSADTQYF | TGTGCCAGCAGTCAACAGGGGCTACCGGTGAGCGCAGATACGCAGTATTTT
TRBJ2-6 | . | TRBV6-1 | few | CASSDRGVAGANVLTF | TGTGCCAGCAGTGACAGGGGTGTGGCTGGGGCCAACGTCCTGACTTTC
TRBJ2-3 | TRBD1 | TRBV15 | many | CATSRVKGQGPDTQYF | TGTGCCACCAGCAGAGTAAAAGGACAGGGTCCAGATACGCAGTATTTT
TRBJ2-1 | TRBD2 | TRBV7-9 | few | CASSLGSAPSGSNEQFF | TGTGCCAGCAGCTTAGGATCGGCGCCAAGCGGGAGCAATGAGCAGTTCTTC
TRBJ2-1 | TRBD2 | TRBV12-3/TRBV12-4 | few | CASKLAGGLYNEQFF | TGTGCCAGCAAACTAGCGGGAGGGCTATACAATGAGCAGTTCTTC
TRBJ1-2 | . | TRBV24-1 | . | CATSDFKGDGYTF | TGTGCCACCAGTGATTTTAAGGGGGACGGCTACACCTTC
TRBJ2-5 | . | TRBV9 | few | CASSVAGETQYF | TGTGCCAGCAGCGTAGCGGGAGAGACCCAGTACTTC
TRBJ2-7 | . | TRBV18 | few | CASSPLSLRSSYEQYF | TGTGCCAGCTCACCACTTTCCCTTCGGAGCTCCTACGAGCAGTACTTC
TRBJ2-3 | . | TRBV6-5 | few | CASSYSIQTGDTQYF | TGTGCCAGCAGTTACTCGATCCAGACTGGGGATACGCAGTATTTT
TRBJ1-5 | TRBD1 | TRBV6-5 | . | CASSTSGQGINQPQHF | TGTGCCAGCAGTACCTCGGGACAGGGAATCAATCAGCCCCAGCATTTT
TRBJ2-3 | . | TRBV7-2 | many | CASSLSRADTQYF | TGTGCCAGCAGTTTATCCCGGGCAGATACGCAGTATTTT
TRBJ2-1 | TRBD1 | TRBV12-3/TRBV12-4 | few | CASSRGQGDYNEQFF | TGTGCCAGCAGTCGTGGACAGGGAGATTACAATGAGCAGTTCTTC
TRBJ2-3 | . | TRBV9 | . | CASSFSLGGLSTDTQYF | TGTGCCAGCAGCTTCTCCTTGGGCGGGCTGAGCACAGATACGCAGTATTTT
TRBJ2-7 | TRBD2 | TRBV12-3/TRBV12-4 | few | CASSLNGRGGYEQYF | TGTGCCAGCAGTTTAAACGGGAGGGGAGGGTACGAGCAGTACTTC